This TCR beta chain was found in a study of beta chain features in type 1 diabetes. Study background: The study found patients and healthy donors alike in age, gender and cell yields. Study observations and caveats: Shorter TCRB CDR3s, moderately but significantly so, marked every one of the four CD4+ subsets in Type 1 diabetes patients. TCRB rearrangement may or may not be influenced by HLA type; here this remained unresolved. Fewer junction insertions and more nucleotide deletions appeared in type 1 diabetes patients.

All sorted populations exceeded 95% purity. The sequenced template was cDNA made from the entire isolated RNA. Clones were read by immunoSEQ multiplex PCR, and TCRdb kept only the in-frame ones, dropping some. The sample lists about 650,000 clones, under 15% occurring once. This clone was observed a handful of times. Its antigen is as yet unknown. The ends were cut back, 3 bases at V and 0 bases at J, with 12 bases in the middle. Per the germline V gene, CDR1 is GTSNPN and CDR2 is SVGIG (reference sequence). The CDR3 contains 15 residues. This clonotype was obtained from a young man with type 1 diabetes. The chain carries TRBV30 and TRBJ1-3; D perhaps matches TRBD1 (5 bases). Sequenced sample: naive CD4+ T cells from blood. The CDR3 region is CAWRGGADSGNTIYF. The CDR3 DNA sequence: TGTGCCTGGAGGGGAGGGGCAGACTCTGGAAACACCATATATTTT.